The 15 T cell receptor beta chains given below trace back to one sample, sequenced in a study of blood T cell repertoires in COVID-19 (dated by TCRdb to 2018 to 2021). The library was produced with the immunoSEQ multiplex PCR assay. As stored in TCRdb, this immuneACCESS dataset retains in-frame rearrangements with V and J assigned. A fraction of the clones does not appear; measured against another copy, unresolved V genes explain less than half of the discrepancy, and the remainder lacks a known reason. The sample table holds approximately 260,000 clones, of which over 75% were seen once. Of the sample, approximately 2.2% is held by the ten largest clones. The specimen sequenced was peripheral blood. The source of these receptors is a woman aged 40 to 50 who had recovered from COVID-19.

The gene calls are TRBV9 and TRBJ2-7, with TRBD1 matching over 8 bases. Germline-derived CDR1 and CDR2 are SGDLS and YYNGEE. V lost 7 bases to trimming and J lost 5 bases; unmatched junction nucleotides: 14. CDR3 length: 15 amino acids. CDR3 sequence reads: CASVRDRRLMDEQYF. The CDR3 nucleotides are TGTGCCAGCGTACGGGACAGGCGCCTCATGGACGAGCAGTACTTC.

A word on this clone: The junction shows a germline mismatch at one end, possibly a read error. The rearrangement joins TRBV3-1 (or the pseudogene TRBV3-2) to TRBJ2-7; 8 bases map to TRBD1. The CDR3 contains 18 residues. In germline, CDR1 is LGHDT, CDR2 YNNKEL (reference sequence). CDR3: CASSQGPIGQGLTYEQYF. The CDR3 coding sequence is TGTGCCAGCAGTCAAGGGCCTATAGGACAGGGTCTTACCTACGAGCAGTACTTC.

This clone was detected only a few times. For the CDR3, the DNA is TGCGCCAGCAGCTTCAACAGGGTGAACACTGAAGCTTTCTTT. Protein: CASSFNRVNTEAFF. This chain links TRBV5-1 with TRBJ1-1, with a possible D match to TRBD1 (6 bases). Germline V lookup: CDR1 SGHRS, CDR2 YFSETQ. Trimming removed 2 bases from V and 0 bases from J, with 8 bases in between. CDR3 length: 14 residues.

The V gene is TRBV6-5, the J gene TRBJ2-2; possible D gene TRBD2, 5 bases. The CDR3 is made up of 16 amino acids. V lost 4 bases to trimming and J lost 4 bases, with 16 bases between them. Germline CDR1 and CDR2: MNHEY and SVGAGI. The CDR3 coding sequence is TGTGCCAGCAGTTCGGGATCGAGGGTGGGCACCGGGGAGCTGTTTTTT. This gives the protein CASSSGSRVGTGELFF.

V and J are TRBV12-3 or TRBV12-4 and TRBJ2-3, with TRBD2 identical over 8 bases. This CDR3 is 11 amino acids long. V was clipped by 10 bases and J by 6 bases; unmatched bases: 3. CDR3 loop: CAIGGGDTQYF. The CDR3 DNA is TGTGCCATCGGGGGGGGCGATACGCAGTATTTT.

For the CDR3, the DNA is TGTGCCAGCTCACGAGACAGAGACACTGAAGCTTTCTTT. Protein product: CASSRDRDTEAFF. This chain joins TRBV18 and TRBJ1-1; tentative D call: TRBD1 (5 bases). The germline V and J ends were trimmed by 4 bases and 3 bases, with 9 bases remaining between them. Germline CDR1 and CDR2: KGHSH and LQKENI. The CDR3 runs to 13 residues. The full variable domain, with the rest looked up from reference TRBV18 and TRBJ1-1, is NAGVMQNPRHLVRRRGQEARLRCSPMKGHSHVYWYRQLPEEGLKFMVYLQKENIIDESGMPKERFSAEFPKEGPSILRIQQVVRGDSAAYFCASSRDRDTEAFFGQGTRLTVV.

The rearrangement joins TRBV25-1 to TRBJ1-2; the match to TRBD1 covers 9 bases. There are 13 residues in the CDR3. J was trimmed by 7 bases and V by 4 bases; bases with no gene match: 4. Germline V gene sequence: CDR1 MGHDK, CDR2 SYGVNS. The CDR3 sequence: CASSADRGTGYTF. The CDR3 bases are TGTGCCAGCAGTGCCGACAGGGGGACTGGCTACACCTTC.

The chain recombines TRBV19 with TRBJ1-2; 9 nucleotides match TRBD1. The V segment lost 4 bases and the J segment 5 bases; nucleotides outside the gene matches: 8. CDR3 length: 15 residues. The germline V gene has CDR1 LNHDA and CDR2 SQIVND (reference sequence). The CDR3 loop is CASSTLQGASYGYTF. CDR3 coding DNA: TGTGCCAGTAGTACCTTACAGGGGGCGAGTTATGGCTACACCTTC.

V and J are TRBV15 and TRBJ2-1; a weak D match, TRBD2 (6 bases). Trimming shortened V by 3 bases and J by 1 base, and 7 bases separated the two germline ends. The V gene's germline CDR1 is LNHNV and CDR2 YYDKDF (reference sequence). The CDR3 is 14 amino acids. CDR3 coding DNA: TGTGCCACCAGCAGGGAGGGGTCCTACAATGAGCAGTTCTTC. Translation: CATSREGSYNEQFF.

V usage is TRBV5-4 and J usage is TRBJ2-3; 8 bases fit TRBD1. Germline CDR1 is SGHNT and CDR2 is YYREEE (reference sequence). Germline trimming cut 0 bases from V and 2 bases from J; bases unmatched to any gene: 2. The CDR3 is made up of 15 amino acids. The CDR3 coding sequence is TGTGCCAGCAGCTTGGGGGACAGGTACACAGATACGCAGTATTTT. Translation: CASSLGDRYTDTQYF.

The chain couples TRBV18 to TRBJ1-1, with D unclear. The CDR3 runs to 14 residues. Germline loops: CDR1 KGHSH, CDR2 LQKENI. V shed 2 bases and J shed 0 bases, with 7 bases lying between them. CDR3 residues: CASSPAVMNTEAFF. CDR3 coding DNA: TGTGCCAGCTCACCAGCGGTCATGAACACTGAAGCTTTCTTT.

The rearrangement links TRBV6-5 to TRBJ2-7; no clear D gene. Germline lookup yields CDR1 MNHEY and CDR2 SVGAGI. This CDR3 spans 15 amino acids. V was cut by 2 bases and J by 0 bases, with 11 bases left in between. Here the CDR3 DNA reads TGTGCCAGCAGTTACGACATCCTCAGCTCCTACGAGCAGTACTTC. This gives the protein CASSYDILSSYEQYF.

This clone showed up just once. The rearrangement uses TRBV5-4 and TRBJ2-7; a possible D gene is TRBD2 (5 bases). Trimming pared 2 bases from V and 5 bases from J, leaving 11 bases between. CDR3 size: 13 residues. Looked up from germline, CDR1 is SGHNT and CDR2 is YYREEE (reference sequence). CDR3 protein: CASSLSPGDEQYF. The CDR3 DNA sequence: TGTGCCAGCAGCTTAAGCCCCGGGGACGAGCAGTACTTC.

This clone was seen a few times. The chain is built from TRBV28 and TRBJ2-5; weak D call: TRBD2 (6 bases). The CDR3 spans 15 residues. Germline CDR1 is MDHEN and CDR2 is SYDVKM. V shed 8 bases and J shed 5 bases, with 21 bases lying between them. The CDR3 DNA reads TGTGCCAGCTCCTCGGGGGTCCCACAGGCGGAGACCCAGTACTTC. Translating gives CASSSGVPQAETQYF. The full variable domain, its missing parts supplied by reference TRBV28 and TRBJ2-5, is DVKVTQSSRYLVKRTGEKVFLECVQDMDHENMFWYRQDPGLGLRLIYFSYDVKMKEKGDIPEGYSVSREKKERFSLILESASTNQTSMYLCASSSGVPQAETQYFGPGTRLLVL.

This chain connects TRBV24-1 to TRBJ1-5; 10 positions agree with TRBD1. The germline V gene encodes CDR1 KGHDR and CDR2 SFDVKD. The CDR3 length is 17 residues. The V gene end was trimmed by 4 bases and the J gene end by 10 bases; junction bases not matched to a gene: 15. The CDR3 DNA reads TGTGCCACCAGTGACCCCCACGATGGACAGGGGGGCTTCCCCCAGCATTTT. Its protein is CATSDPHDGQGGFPQHF.